These 7 T cell receptor beta chains share one sample of origin, sequenced in a study of T-cell memory formation after mild COVID-19 (dated by TCRdb to the early 2020s). Library preparation used 5' RACE. The instrument was an Illumina NovaSeq 6000. TCRdb reworked the public reads: Q25 trimming with fastp, MiXCR clone assembly, productive beta chains retained. Every entry covers one CDR3 protein and lists the most common genes and DNA from its rows. The sample data list 550,000 to 600,000 distinct CDR3 sequences, and less than 25% of these were observed just once. Around 8.4% of the sample goes to the ten largest clones. The specimen sequenced was PBMCs or a T cell subset sorted from them (not recorded which). These receptors were taken from an adult woman who had mild COVID-19 (a few samples of this study predate the infection). The sample titles of this study are shuffled in the database, so cell type and time point are left out; the donor was told from shared clones.

This clonotype occurred a few times. This chain links TRBV18 with TRBJ2-1; 12 nucleotides align to TRBD2. The CDR3 sequence is 19 residues long. Germline CDR1 reads KGHSH; CDR2 reads LQKENI. V trimming: 2 bases; J trimming: 0 bases; junction bases outside the gene matches: 8. DNA of the CDR3: TGTGCCAGCTCACCAGGCCTAGCGGGGGGGCCGGTCTCCTACAATGAGCAGTTCTTC. Translated: CASSPGLAGGPVSYNEQFF.

This clonotype was seen a few times. The chain joins TRBV9 to TRBJ1-6; 7 bases line up with TRBD1. Germline CDR1 reads SGDLS; CDR2 reads YYNGEE. The CDR3 length is 17 residues. V dropped 1 base and J dropped 8; count of bases not matched to a gene: 12. In DNA, the CDR3 is TGTGCCAGCAGCGTAAAGGGGGCGCTCGGTCGGGATTCACCCCTCCACTTT. This codes for CASSVKGALGRDSPLHF.

This clonotype showed up just a few times. This chain links TRBV15 with TRBJ1-3, with 7 bases matching TRBD1. CDR1 LNHNV and CDR2 YYDKDF come from the germline V gene (reference sequence). J lost 7 bases, V lost 0 bases, and 6 bases had no gene match. The CDR3 runs to 15 residues. Written as DNA, the CDR3 is TGTGCCACCAGCAGAGACAGGGGACAGTCGAACACCATATATTTT. This gives the protein CATSRDRGQSNTIYF.

The rearrangement uses TRBV4-1 and TRBJ1-2; TRBD1 might be the D (6 bases). The V gene's germline CDR1 is MGHRA and CDR2 YSYEKL. V was cut by 4 bases and J by 5 bases, with 20 bases left in between. There are 16 residues in the CDR3. The CDR3 nucleotides are TGCGCCAGCAGCCCCGATCCGGGGGCGAACTGGTATGGCTACACCTTC. Its translation is CASSPDPGANWYGYTF.

The gene calls are TRBV25-1 and TRBJ2-1; 9 positions agree with TRBD2. The V and J ends lost 1 base and 3 bases, in that order; junction bases with no gene match: 10. CDR3 length: 18 amino acids. Germline V gene sequence: CDR1 MGHDK, CDR2 SYGVNS. The DNA for the CDR3 is TGTGCCAGCAGTGAATTCGTGGCGGGAGGGCCAGGCTACAATGAGCAGTTCTTC. Translated: CASSEFVAGGPGYNEQFF. The variable domain in full, with the rest retrieved from reference TRBV25-1 and TRBJ2-1, is EADIYQTPRYLVIGTGKKITLECSQTMGHDKMYWYQQDPGMELHLIHYSYGVNSTEKGDLSSESTVSRIRTEHFPLTLESARPSHTSQYLCASSEFVAGGPGYNEQFFGPGTRLTVL.

The chain employs TRBV29-1 and TRBJ1-1; no reliable D call. Germline-derived CDR1 and CDR2 are SQVTM and ANQGSEA. The CDR3 has 11 residues. Trimming shortened V by 7 bases and J by 2 bases, and 8 bases separated the two germline ends. The CDR3 DNA reads TGCAGCGCCGTTGGAAACACTGAAGCTTTCTTT. Protein product: CSAVGNTEAFF.

The J gene is TRBJ2-3, the V gene TRBV25-1, with D perhaps being TRBD1 or TRBD2 (5 bases each). Germline lookup yields CDR1 MGHDK and CDR2 SYGVNS. The ends were cut back, 3 bases at V and 2 bases at J, with 9 bases in the middle. The CDR3 is made up of 14 amino acids. The DNA of the CDR3 is TGTGCCAGCAGTGAGCAGGGACCCACAGATACGCAGTATTTT. This gives the protein CASSEQGPTDTQYF.